The sequence of this TCR beta chain was determined in a study of OX40 agonist ivuxolimab in advanced cancers. Study-level findings and limits: Antigen specificity was not determined for the expanded peripheral T cells. Relative to CD4+, CD8+ T cells held more expanded clones on average.

As concerns this clone: Antigen unknown.

V was clipped by 4 bases and J by 4 bases, with 10 bases between them. CDR3 size: 13 residues. Germline assignment: CDR1 SGHTA and CDR2 FQGNSA. The protocol was immunoSEQ multiplex PCR, while the TCRdb copy is restricted to in-frame clones and leaves out a portion. The repertoire holds approximately 70,000 clones, with about 82% as singletons. The V call is TRBV7-2, the J call TRBJ1-2, with D unclear. The specimen comprised CD4+ or CD8+ T cells sorted from blood, sampled in a trial of the OX40 agonist ivuxolimab. The source of this sequence is an adult with an advanced solid tumor such as melanoma, head and neck, liver or kidney cancer. The CDR3, as DNA: TGTGCCAGCAGCTCGACTGGCACCTATGGCTACACCTTC. Its protein product is CASSSTGTYGYTF.